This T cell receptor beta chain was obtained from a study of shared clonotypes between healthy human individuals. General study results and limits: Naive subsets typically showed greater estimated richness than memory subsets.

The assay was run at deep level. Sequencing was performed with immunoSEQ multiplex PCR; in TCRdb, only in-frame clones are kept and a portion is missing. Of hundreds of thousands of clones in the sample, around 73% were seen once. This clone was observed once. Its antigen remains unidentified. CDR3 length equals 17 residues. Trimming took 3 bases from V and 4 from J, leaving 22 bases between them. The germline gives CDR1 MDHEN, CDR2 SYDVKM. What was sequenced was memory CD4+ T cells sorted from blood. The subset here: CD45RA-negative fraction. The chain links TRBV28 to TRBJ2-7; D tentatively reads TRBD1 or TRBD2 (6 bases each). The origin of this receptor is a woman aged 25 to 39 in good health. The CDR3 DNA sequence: TGTGCCAGCAGTTTGGCCCTCGGGGGCGGTATCCGGTACGAGCAGTACTTC. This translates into CASSLALGGGIRYEQYF.